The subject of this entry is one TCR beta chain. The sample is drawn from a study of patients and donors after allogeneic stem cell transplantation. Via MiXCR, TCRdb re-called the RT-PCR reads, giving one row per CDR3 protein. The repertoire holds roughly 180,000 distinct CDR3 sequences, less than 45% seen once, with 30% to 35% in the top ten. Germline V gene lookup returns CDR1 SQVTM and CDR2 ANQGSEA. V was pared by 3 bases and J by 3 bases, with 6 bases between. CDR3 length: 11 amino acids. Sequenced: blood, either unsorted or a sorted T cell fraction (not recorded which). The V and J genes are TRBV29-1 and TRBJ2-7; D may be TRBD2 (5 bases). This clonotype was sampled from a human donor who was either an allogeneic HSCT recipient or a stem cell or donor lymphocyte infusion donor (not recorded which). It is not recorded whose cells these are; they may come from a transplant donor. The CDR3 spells CSVDRDYEQYF. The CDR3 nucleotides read TGCAGCGTTGACCGGGACTACGAGCAGTACTTC.